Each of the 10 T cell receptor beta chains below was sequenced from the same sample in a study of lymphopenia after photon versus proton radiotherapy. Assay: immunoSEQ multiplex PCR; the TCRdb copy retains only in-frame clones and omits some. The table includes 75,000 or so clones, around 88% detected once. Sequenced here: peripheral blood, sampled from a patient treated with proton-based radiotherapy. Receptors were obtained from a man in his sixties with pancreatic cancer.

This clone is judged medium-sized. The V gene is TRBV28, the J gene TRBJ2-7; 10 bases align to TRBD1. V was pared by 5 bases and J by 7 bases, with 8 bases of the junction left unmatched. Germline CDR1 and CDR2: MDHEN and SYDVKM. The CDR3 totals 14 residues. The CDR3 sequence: CASSTPGQGSEQYF. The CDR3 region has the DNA TGTGCCAGCAGTACCCCGGGACAGGGGTCGGAGCAGTACTTC.

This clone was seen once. The CDR3, as DNA: TGTGCCATCAGGCCCGACGAAGGGGCCTACAATGAGCAGTTCTTC. Protein product: CAIRPDEGAYNEQFF. The chain couples TRBV10-3 to TRBJ2-1; TRBD1 might be the D (5 bases). The CDR3 has 15 amino acids. The ends were cut back, 6 bases at V and 2 bases at J, with 14 bases in the middle. Germline values: CDR1 ENHRY, CDR2 SYGVKD.

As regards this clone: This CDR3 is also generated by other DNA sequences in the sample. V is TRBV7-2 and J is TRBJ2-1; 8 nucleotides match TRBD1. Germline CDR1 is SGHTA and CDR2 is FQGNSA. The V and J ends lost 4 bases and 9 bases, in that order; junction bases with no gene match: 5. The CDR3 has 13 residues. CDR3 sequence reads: CASSSTGVGEQFF. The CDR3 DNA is TGTGCCAGCAGCTCGACAGGGGTCGGTGAGCAGTTCTTC.

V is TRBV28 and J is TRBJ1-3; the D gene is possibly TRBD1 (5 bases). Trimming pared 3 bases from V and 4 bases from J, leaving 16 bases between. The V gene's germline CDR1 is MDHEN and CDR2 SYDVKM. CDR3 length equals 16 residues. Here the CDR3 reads CASSFLRGTDGNTIYF. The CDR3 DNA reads TGTGCCAGCAGTTTCCTCAGAGGGACGGACGGAAACACCATATATTTT.

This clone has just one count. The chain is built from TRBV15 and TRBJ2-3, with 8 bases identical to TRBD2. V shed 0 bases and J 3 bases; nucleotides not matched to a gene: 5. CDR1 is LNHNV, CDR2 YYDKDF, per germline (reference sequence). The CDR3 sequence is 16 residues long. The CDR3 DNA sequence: TGTGCCACCAGCAGAGATACGGGGGGGTGGACAGATACGCAGTATTTT. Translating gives CATSRDTGGWTDTQYF.

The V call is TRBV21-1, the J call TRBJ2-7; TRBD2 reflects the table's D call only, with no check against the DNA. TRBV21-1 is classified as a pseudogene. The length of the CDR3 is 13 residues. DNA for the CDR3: TGTGCCAGCAGCCCTCACCGGGGGTACGAGCAGTACTTC. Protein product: CASSPHRGYEQYF.

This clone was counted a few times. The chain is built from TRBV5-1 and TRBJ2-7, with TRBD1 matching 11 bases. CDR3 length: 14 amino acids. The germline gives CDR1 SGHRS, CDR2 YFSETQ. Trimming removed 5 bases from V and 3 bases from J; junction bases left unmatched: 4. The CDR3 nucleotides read TGCGCCAGCAGTCGGGACAGGGGGAGCTACGAGCAGTACTTC. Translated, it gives CASSRDRGSYEQYF.

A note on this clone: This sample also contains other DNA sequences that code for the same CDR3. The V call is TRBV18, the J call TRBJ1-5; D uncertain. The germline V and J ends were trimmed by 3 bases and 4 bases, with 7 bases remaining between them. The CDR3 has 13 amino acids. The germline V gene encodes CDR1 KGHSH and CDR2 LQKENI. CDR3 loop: CASSPSGNQPQHF. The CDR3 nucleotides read TGTGCCAGCTCACCGTCTGGGAATCAGCCCCAGCATTTT.

The CDR3 reads CASRSPGDSYEQYF. CDR3 nucleotide sequence: TGTGCCAGTAGATCCCCCGGGGACTCCTACGAGCAGTACTTC. The chain uses TRBV19 and TRBJ2-7; D may be TRBD2 (5 bases). The germline CDR1 and CDR2 sequences are LNHDA and SQIVND (reference sequence). This CDR3 is built from 14 residues. V was cut by 6 bases and J by 0 bases, with 12 bases left in between.

The CDR3 bases are TGTGCCGCCTCCCCTAGCGGAGGCACAGATACGCAGTATTTT. It encodes CAASPSGGTDTQYF. The rearrangement links TRBV2 to TRBJ2-3, with 7 nucleotides matching TRBD2. This CDR3 has 14 residues. Trimming removed 11 bases from V and 1 base from J; junction bases left unmatched: 9. Germline CDR1 reads SNHLY; CDR2 reads FYNNEI.